The clone carrying this T cell receptor beta chain was seen at least ten times. The antigen remains unidentified. These data belong to a study of response to subunit inactivated influenza vaccine. The study, taken as a whole, reports: Researchers suggested that each seasonal influenza vaccination recruits few new T cells.

V lost 3 bases and J 5 bases, leaving 13 bases between the germline ends. The CDR3 runs 15 residues. TCRdb processed the RT-PCR reads anew with MiXCR; each CDR3 protein has one entry. The sample contains 700,000 to 900,000 distinct CDR3 sequences, approximately 21% of which appear only once. The origin of this receptor is a man in his fifties who received an inactivated influenza vaccine. Sample: PBMCs from blood, taken roughly 5 days after vaccination. This chain uses TRBV12-3 or TRBV12-4 with TRBJ2-2; D gene uncertain. For the CDR3, the DNA is TGTGCCAGCAGTTTGGGCAGCCCGCGGACCGGGGAGCTGTTTTTT. Residues: CASSLGSPRTGELFF.